Following are 2 T cell receptor beta chains from one sample sequenced in a study of shared clonotypes between healthy human individuals. This table comes from immunoSEQ multiplex PCR, and its TCRdb copy is limited to in-frame clones, with some not included. The sample contains about 820,000 clones, 80% to 95% of which appear only once. CD45RO-negative, CCR7-selected cells formed the naive CD8 fraction, which excluded terminally differentiated effector memory CD45RA+ cells. Sequenced input: naive CD8+ T cells sorted from blood. The receptors shown here come from a man aged 30-40 years in good health.

The J gene is TRBJ2-4, the V gene TRBV5-8, with D unresolved. Per germline, CDR1 SGHTS and CDR2 YDEGEE. Trimming removed 2 bases from V and 1 base from J, with 7 bases in between. The CDR3 totals 14 residues. The CDR3 nucleotides are TGTGCCAGCAGCTTAAATTTGGCCAAAAACATTCAGTACTTC. The encoded protein is CASSLNLAKNIQYF.

The gene calls are TRBV28 and TRBJ2-1; 10 positions agree with TRBD2. The CDR3 totals 15 residues. CDR1 and CDR2 (germline): MDHEN, SYDVKM. Trimming cost V 2 bases and J 7 bases; bases outside gene matches: 5. The CDR3 region has the DNA TGTGCCAGCAGTTTAAGCGGGAGGGCCAGGAATGAGCAGTTCTTC. This encodes CASSLSGRARNEQFF.